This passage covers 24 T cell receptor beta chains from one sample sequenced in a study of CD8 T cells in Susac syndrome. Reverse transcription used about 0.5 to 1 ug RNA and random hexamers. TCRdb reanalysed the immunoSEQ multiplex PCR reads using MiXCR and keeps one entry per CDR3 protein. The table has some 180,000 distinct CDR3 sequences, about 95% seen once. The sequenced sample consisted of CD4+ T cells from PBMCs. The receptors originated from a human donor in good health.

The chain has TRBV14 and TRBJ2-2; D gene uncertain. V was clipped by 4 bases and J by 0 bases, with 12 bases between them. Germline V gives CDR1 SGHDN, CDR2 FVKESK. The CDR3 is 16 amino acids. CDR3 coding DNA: TGTGCCAGCAGCCGTAGCACCTTTTCGAACACCGGGGAGCTGTTTTTT. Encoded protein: CASSRSTFSNTGELFF.

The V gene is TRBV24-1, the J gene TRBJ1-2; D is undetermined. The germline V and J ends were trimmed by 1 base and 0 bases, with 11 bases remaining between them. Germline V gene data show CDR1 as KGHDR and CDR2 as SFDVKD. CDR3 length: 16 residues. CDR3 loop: CATSDLLAAANYGYTF. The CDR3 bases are TGTGCCACCAGTGATTTATTGGCGGCAGCTAACTATGGCTACACCTTC.

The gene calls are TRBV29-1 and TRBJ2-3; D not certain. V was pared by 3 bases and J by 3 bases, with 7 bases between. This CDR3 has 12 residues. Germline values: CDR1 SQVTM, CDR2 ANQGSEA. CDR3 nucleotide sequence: TGCAGCGTTGATGTCGGGACAGATACGCAGTATTTT. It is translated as CSVDVGTDTQYF.

The CDR3 spells CARVGTGTYEQYF. The CDR3 DNA reads TGTGCCAGGGTGGGGACAGGGACCTACGAGCAGTACTTC. This chain links TRBV25-1 with TRBJ2-7; 9 bases are a match to TRBD1. The J segment lost 2 bases and the V segment lost 9 bases, leaving 5 bases of the junction unmatched. Germline lookup yields CDR1 MGHDK and CDR2 SYGVNS. This CDR3 contains 13 residues.

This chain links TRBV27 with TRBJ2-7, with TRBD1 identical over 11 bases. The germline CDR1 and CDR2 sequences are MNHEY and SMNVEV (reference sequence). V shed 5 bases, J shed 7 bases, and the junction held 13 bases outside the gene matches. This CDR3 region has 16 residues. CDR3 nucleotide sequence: TGTGCCAGCAGTACCCCGGACAGGGGGCGCCGTGGGGAGCAGTACTTC. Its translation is CASSTPDRGRRGEQYF.

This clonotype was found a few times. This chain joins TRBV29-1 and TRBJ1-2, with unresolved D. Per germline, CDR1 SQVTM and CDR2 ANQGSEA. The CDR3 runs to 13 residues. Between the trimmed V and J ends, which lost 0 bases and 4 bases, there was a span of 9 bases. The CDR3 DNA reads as TGCAGCGTTGAAGACCTGGACGGCTATGGCTACACCTTC. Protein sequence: CSVEDLDGYGYTF.

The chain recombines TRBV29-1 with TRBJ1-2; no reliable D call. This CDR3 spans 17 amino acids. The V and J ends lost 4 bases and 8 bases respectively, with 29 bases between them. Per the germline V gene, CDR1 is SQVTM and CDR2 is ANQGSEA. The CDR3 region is CSVGPAVGSQVPGGYTF. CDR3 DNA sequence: TGCAGCGTTGGTCCTGCCGTCGGCAGCCAAGTTCCGGGGGGCTACACCTTC.

The CDR3 DNA reads TGCAGCGCTAGTCGCGGGATCAATGAGCAGTTCTTC. As protein: CSASRGINEQFF. V gene TRBV29-1 combines with J gene TRBJ2-1, with a tentative D call TRBD2 (6 bases). The germline V gene encodes CDR1 SQVTM and CDR2 ANQGSEA. This CDR3 is 12 amino acids long. V was clipped by 7 bases and J by 6 bases, with 13 bases between them.

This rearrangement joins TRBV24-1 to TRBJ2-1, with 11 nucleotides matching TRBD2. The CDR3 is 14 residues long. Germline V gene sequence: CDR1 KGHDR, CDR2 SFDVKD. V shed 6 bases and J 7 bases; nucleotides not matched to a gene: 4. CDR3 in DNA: TGTGCCACCAGTTTAGCGGGAGGGCCGAATGAGCAGTTCTTC. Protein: CATSLAGGPNEQFF.

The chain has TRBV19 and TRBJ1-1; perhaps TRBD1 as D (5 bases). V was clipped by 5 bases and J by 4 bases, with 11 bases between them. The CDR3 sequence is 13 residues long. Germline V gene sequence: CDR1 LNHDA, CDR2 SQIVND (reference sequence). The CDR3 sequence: CASSWGRSTEAFF. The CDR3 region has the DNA TGTGCCAGTAGTTGGGGACGGAGCACTGAAGCTTTCTTT.

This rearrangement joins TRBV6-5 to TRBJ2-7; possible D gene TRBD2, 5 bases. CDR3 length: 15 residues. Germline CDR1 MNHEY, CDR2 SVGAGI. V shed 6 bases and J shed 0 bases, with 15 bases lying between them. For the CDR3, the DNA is TGTGCCAGCAGCCTTAACGGGGTCCCCTCCTACGAGCAGTACTTC. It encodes CASSLNGVPSYEQYF.

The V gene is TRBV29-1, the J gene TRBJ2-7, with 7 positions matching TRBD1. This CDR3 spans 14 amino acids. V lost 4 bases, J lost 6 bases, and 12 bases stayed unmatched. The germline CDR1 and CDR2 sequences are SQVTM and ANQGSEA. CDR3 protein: CSVGPRGQGLEQYF. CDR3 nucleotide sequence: TGCAGCGTTGGCCCGAGGGGGCAGGGGCTCGAGCAGTACTTC.

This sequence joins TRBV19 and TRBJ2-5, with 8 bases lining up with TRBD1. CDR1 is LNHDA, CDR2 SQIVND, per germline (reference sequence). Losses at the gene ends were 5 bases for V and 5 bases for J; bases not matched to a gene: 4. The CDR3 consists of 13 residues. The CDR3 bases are TGTGCCAGTAGTCAGGGGGCGTTGGAGACCCAGTACTTC. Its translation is CASSQGALETQYF.

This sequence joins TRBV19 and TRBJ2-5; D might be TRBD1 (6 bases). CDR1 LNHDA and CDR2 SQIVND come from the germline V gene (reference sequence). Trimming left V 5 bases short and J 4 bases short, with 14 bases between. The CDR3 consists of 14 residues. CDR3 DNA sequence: TGTGCCAGTAGTCCCCTGGACAGCGGAGAGACCCAGTACTTC. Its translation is CASSPLDSGETQYF.

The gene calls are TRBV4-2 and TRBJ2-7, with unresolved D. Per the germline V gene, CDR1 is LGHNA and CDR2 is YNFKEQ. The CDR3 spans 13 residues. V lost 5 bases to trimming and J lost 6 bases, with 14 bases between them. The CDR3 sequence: CASSFGRGAEQYF. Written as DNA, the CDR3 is TGTGCCAGCAGCTTCGGGCGCGGAGCCGAGCAGTACTTC.

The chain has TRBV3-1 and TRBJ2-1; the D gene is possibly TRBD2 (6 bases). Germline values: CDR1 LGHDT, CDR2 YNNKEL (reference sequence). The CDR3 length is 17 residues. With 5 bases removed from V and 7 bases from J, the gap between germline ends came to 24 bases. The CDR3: CASSSRIAVESQNEQFF. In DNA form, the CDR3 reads TGTGCCAGCAGCTCAAGGATAGCGGTTGAATCCCAAAATGAGCAGTTCTTC.

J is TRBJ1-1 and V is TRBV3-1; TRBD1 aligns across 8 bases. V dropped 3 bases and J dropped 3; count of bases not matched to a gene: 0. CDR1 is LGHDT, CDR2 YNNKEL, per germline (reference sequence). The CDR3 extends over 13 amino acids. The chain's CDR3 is CASSQTGDTEAFF. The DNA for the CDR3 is TGTGCCAGCAGCCAGACAGGGGACACTGAAGCTTTCTTT.

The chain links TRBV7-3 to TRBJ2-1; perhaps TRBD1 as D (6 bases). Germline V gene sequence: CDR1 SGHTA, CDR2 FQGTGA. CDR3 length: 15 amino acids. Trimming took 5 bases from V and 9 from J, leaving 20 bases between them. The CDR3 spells CASSRDAGTWGEQFF. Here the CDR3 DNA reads TGTGCCAGCAGCCGCGACGCCGGGACATGGGGTGAGCAGTTCTTC.

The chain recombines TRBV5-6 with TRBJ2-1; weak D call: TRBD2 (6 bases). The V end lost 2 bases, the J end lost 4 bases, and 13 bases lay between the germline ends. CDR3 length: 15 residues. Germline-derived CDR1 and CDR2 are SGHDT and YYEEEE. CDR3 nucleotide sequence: TGTGCCAGCAGCTTTGGATTAGCGGAATACAATGAGCAGTTCTTC. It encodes CASSFGLAEYNEQFF.

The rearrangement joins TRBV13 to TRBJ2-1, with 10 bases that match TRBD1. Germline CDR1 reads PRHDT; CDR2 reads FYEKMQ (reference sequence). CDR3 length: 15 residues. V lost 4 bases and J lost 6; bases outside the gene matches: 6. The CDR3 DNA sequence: TGTGCCAGCAGCTCAATAGGACAGGGGGTCAATGAGCAGTTCTTC. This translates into CASSSIGQGVNEQFF.

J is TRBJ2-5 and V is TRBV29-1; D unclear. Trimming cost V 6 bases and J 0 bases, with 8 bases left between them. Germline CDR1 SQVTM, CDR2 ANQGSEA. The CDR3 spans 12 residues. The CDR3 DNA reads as TGCAGCGTCCTAGTAAACCAAGAGACCCAGTACTTC. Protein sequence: CSVLVNQETQYF.

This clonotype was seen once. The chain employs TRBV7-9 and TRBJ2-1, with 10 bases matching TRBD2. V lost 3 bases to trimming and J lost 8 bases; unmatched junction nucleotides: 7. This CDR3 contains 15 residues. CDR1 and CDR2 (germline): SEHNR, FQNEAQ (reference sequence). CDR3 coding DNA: TGTGCCAGCAGCTTTTCGGGACTAGCGATGGATGAGCAGTTCTTC. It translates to CASSFSGLAMDEQFF.

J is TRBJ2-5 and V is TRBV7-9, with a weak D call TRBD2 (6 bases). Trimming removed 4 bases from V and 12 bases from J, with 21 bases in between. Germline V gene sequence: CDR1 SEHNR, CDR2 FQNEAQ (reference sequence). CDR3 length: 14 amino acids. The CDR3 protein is CASSSQEGRVNKYF. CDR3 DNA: TGTGCCAGCAGCTCCCAGGAGGGGCGAGTCAATAAGTACTTC.

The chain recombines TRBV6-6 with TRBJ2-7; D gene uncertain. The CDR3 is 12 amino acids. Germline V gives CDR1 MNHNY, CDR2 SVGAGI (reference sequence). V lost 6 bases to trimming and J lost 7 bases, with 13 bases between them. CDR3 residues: CASRYHSGEQYF. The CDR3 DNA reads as TGTGCCAGCAGATATCATAGTGGTGAGCAGTACTTC.